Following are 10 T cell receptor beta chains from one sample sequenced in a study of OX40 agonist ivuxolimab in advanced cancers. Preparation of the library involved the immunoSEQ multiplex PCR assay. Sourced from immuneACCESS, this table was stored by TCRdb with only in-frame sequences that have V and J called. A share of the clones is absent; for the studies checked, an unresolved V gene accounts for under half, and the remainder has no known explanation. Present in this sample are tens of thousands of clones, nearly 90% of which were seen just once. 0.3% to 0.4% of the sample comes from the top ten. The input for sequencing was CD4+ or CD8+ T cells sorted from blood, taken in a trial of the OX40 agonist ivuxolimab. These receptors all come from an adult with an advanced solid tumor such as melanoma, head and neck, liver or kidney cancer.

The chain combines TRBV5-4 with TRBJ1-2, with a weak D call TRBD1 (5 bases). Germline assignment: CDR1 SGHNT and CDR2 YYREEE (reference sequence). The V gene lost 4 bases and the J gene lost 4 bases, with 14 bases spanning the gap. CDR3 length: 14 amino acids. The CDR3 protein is CASSGGRLGYGYTF. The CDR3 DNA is TGTGCCAGCAGCGGGGGACGCCTGGGCTATGGCTACACCTTC.

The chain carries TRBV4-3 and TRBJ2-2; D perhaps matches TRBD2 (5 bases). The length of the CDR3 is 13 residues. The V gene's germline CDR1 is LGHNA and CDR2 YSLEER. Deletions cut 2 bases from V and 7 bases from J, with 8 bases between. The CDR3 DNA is TGCGCCAGCAGCCAACGGAGGTACGGGGAGCTGTTTTTT. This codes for CASSQRRYGELFF.

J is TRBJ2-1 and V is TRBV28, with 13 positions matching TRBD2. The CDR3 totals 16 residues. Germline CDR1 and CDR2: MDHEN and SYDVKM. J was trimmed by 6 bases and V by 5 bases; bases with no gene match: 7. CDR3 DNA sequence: TGTGCCAGCAGTCCGATCGGACTAGCGGGGGTCAATGAGCAGTTCTTC. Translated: CASSPIGLAGVNEQFF.

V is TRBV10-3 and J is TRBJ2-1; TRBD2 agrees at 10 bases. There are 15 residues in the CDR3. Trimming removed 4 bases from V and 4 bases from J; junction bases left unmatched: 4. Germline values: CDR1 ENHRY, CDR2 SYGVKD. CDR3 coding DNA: TGTGCCATCAGTGCTCAAGCGGGGGGGTACAATGAGCAGTTCTTC. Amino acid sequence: CAISAQAGGYNEQFF.

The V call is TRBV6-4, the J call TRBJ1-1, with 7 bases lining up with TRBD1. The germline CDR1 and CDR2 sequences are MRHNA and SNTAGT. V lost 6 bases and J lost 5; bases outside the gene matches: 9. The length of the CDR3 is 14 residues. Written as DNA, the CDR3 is TGTGCCAGCAGGGTGACAGGGAGAGATACTGAAGCTTTCTTT. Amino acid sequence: CASRVTGRDTEAFF.

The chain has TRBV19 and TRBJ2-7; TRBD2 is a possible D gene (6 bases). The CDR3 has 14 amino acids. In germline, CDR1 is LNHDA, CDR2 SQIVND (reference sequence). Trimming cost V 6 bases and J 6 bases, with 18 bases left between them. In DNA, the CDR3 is TGTGCCAGTAGCCCTGGGGGAGGAATTCGCGAGCAGTACTTC. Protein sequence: CASSPGGGIREQYF.

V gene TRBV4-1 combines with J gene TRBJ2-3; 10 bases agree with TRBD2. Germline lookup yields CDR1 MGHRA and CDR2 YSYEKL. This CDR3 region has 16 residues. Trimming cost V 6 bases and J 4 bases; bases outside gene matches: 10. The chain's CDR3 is CASRDQLAGESDTQYF. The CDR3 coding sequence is TGCGCCAGCAGGGACCAGCTAGCGGGAGAATCAGATACGCAGTATTTT.

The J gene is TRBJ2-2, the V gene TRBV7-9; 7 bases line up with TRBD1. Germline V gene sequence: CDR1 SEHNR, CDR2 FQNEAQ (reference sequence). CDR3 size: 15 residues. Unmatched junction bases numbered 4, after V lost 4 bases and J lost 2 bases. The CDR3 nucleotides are TGTGCCAGCAGCTCCGGGACAGCAAACACCGGGGAGCTGTTTTTT. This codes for CASSSGTANTGELFF. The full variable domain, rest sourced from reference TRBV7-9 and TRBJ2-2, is DTGVSQNPRHKITKRGQNVTFRCDPISEHNRLYWYRQTLGQGPEFLTYFQNEAQLEKSRLLSDRFSAERPKGSFSTLEIQRTEQGDSAMYLCASSSGTANTGELFFGEGSRLTVL.

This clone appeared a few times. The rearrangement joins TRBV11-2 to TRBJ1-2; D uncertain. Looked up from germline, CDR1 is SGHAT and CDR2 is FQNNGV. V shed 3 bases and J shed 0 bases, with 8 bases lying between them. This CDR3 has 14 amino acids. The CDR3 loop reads CASSLRAPNYGYTF. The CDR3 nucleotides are TGTGCCAGCAGCTTGCGGGCCCCTAACTATGGCTACACCTTC.

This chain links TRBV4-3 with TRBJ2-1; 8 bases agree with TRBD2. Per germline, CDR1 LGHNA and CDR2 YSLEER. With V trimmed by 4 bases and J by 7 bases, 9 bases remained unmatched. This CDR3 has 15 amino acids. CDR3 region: CASSRTSGSLNEQFF. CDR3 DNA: TGCGCCAGCAGCCGCACCAGCGGGAGTTTGAATGAGCAGTTCTTC.